The clone carrying this T cell receptor (beta chain) was observed a few times. This sample is drawn from a study of blood T cell repertoires in COVID-19. Turning to the study itself: There were acute and convalescent COVID-19 samples, and they came from the United States, Italy and Spain. T cells, B-cell-depleted T cells, or PBMCs supplied cDNA or gDNA.

CDR3 size: 16 residues. Germline V CDR1 and CDR2: MRHNA, SNTAGT. Trimming cost V 6 bases and J 0 bases; bases outside gene matches: 4. Authors' data handling: Amplifying reference gene primers gave estimates of nucleated cell counts. The table came from immunoSEQ multiplex PCR; TCRdb's copy has only in-frame clones and leaves some out. V and J calls plus clone size are reproduced from that table; the DNA served to infer D and trimming. The sample has about 190,000 clones; around 80% are singletons. The TCR sequence derives from a woman between 45 and 60 years old with acute or convalescent COVID-19. The sample was peripheral blood. The V and J genes are TRBV6-4 and TRBJ2-6; 8 bases line up with TRBD2. CDR3 amino acids: CASRGLESSGANVLTF. As DNA, the CDR3 is TGTGCCAGCAGGGGACTAGAAAGCTCTGGGGCCAACGTCCTGACTTTC.